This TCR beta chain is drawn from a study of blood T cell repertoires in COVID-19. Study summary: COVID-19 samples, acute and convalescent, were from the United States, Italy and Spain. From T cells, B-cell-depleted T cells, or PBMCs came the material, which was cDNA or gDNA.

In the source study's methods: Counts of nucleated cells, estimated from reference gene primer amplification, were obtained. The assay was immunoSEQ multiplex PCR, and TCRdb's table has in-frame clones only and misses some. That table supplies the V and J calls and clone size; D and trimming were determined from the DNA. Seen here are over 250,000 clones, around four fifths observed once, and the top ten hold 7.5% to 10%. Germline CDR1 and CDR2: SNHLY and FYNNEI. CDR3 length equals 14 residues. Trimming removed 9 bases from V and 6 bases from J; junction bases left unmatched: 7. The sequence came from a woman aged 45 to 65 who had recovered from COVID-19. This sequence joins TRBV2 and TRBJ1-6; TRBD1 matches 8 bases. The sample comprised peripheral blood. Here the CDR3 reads CASWTGTRNSPLHF. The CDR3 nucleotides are TGTGCCAGTTGGACAGGGACCCGTAATTCACCCCTCCACTTT. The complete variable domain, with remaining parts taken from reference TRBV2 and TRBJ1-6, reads EPEVTQTPSHQVTQMGQEVILRCVPISNHLYFYWYRQILGQKVEFLVSFYNNEISEKSEIFDDQFSVERPDGSNFTLKIRSTKLEDSAMYFCASWTGTRNSPLHFGNGTRLTVT.